Below are 7 T cell receptor beta chains sequenced from a single sample in a study of technical replicates of blood from a handful of donors. TCRdb keeps only in-frame clones here, not all; method: immunoSEQ multiplex PCR. The table lists tens of thousands of clones, about 93% of them singletons, with less than 0.3% in the top ten. The sample comprised T cells isolated from PBMCs. The source is a human donor in good health.

The chain recombines TRBV19 with TRBJ1-1; D call uncertain. The V end lost 4 bases, the J end lost 7 bases, and 19 bases lay between the germline ends. CDR3 length: 15 residues. Per germline, CDR1 LNHDA and CDR2 SQIVND (reference sequence). Here the CDR3 reads CASSTGFSSRDEAFF. Written as DNA, the CDR3 is TGTGCCAGTAGTACGGGGTTTAGCTCGCGAGATGAAGCTTTCTTT.

This chain uses TRBV15 with TRBJ2-7; 10 bases match TRBD2. Germline values: CDR1 LNHNV, CDR2 YYDKDF (reference sequence). The CDR3 length is 15 residues. Trimming removed 8 bases from V and 3 bases from J; junction bases left unmatched: 10. CDR3 DNA sequence: TGTGCCACCTCTCCTAGCGGGAGCGGAGTCTACGAGCAGTACTTC. As protein: CATSPSGSGVYEQYF.

J is TRBJ2-1 and V is TRBV5-1; D ambiguous. The length of the CDR3 is 14 residues. Per the germline V gene, CDR1 is SGHRS and CDR2 is YFSETQ. Trimming removed 4 bases from V and 8 bases from J, with 16 bases in between. CDR3 residues: CASSLASEVHEQFF. Written as DNA, the CDR3 is TGCGCCAGCAGCCTGGCCAGTGAAGTCCATGAGCAGTTCTTC.

V and J are TRBV10-3 and TRBJ2-3; 9 positions agree with TRBD2. The CDR3 contains 14 residues. V trimming: 10 bases; J trimming: 4 bases; junction bases outside the gene matches: 9. Germline loops: CDR1 ENHRY, CDR2 SYGVKD. As DNA, the CDR3 is TGTGCCACCTTAGCGGGGGCTGCATCAGATACGCAGTATTTT. It yields the protein CATLAGAASDTQYF.

V is TRBV2 and J is TRBJ1-2, with D possibly matching TRBD1 (6 bases). Trimming removed 6 bases from V and 7 bases from J, with 18 bases in between. Germline lookup yields CDR1 SNHLY and CDR2 FYNNEI. The length of the CDR3 is 14 residues. The CDR3 DNA sequence: TGTGCCAGCAGAGGGGATGGGGGGGCAAGTGGCTACACCTTC. Translated: CASRGDGGASGYTF.

The chain has TRBV19 and TRBJ2-5; 10 bases fit TRBD1. Trimming removed 1 base from V and 0 bases from J; junction bases left unmatched: 5. Germline CDR1 reads LNHDA; CDR2 reads SQIVND (reference sequence). The CDR3 contains 17 residues. The CDR3 is CASSIVGTGVYQETQYF. Here the CDR3 DNA reads TGTGCCAGTAGTATAGTCGGGACAGGGGTTTACCAAGAGACCCAGTACTTC.

The genes are TRBV4-1 and TRBJ2-5; 7 bases match TRBD1. The CDR3 is made up of 16 amino acids. V dropped 3 bases and J dropped 3; count of bases not matched to a gene: 10. Germline CDR1 reads MGHRA; CDR2 reads YSYEKL. CDR3 loop: CASSQDTGTVKETQYF. DNA of the CDR3: TGCGCCAGCAGCCAGGACACCGGGACAGTGAAAGAGACCCAGTACTTC.